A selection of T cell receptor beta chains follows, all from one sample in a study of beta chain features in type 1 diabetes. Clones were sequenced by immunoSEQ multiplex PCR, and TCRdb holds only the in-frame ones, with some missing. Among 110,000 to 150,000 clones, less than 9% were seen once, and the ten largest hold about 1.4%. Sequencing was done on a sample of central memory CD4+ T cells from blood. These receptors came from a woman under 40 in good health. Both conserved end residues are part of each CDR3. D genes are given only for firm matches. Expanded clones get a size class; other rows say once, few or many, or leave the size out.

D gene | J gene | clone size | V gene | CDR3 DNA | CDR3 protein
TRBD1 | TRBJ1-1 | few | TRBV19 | TGTGCCAGTAGTACGACGACAGGGGTGAACACTGAAGCTTTCTTT | CASSTTTGVNTEAFF
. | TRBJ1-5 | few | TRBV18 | TGTGCCAGCTCACCACCTACAGGTAGCAATCAGCCCCAGCATTTT | CASSPPTGSNQPQHF
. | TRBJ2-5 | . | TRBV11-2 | TGTGCCAGCAGCTTAGCCCTACTAGCAGCTCAAGAGACCCAGTACTTC | CASSLALLAAQETQYF
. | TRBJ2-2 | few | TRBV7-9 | TGTGCCAGCAGCGCTAAGACGGAGTTTGTGGGCACCGGGGAGCTGTTTTTT | CASSAKTEFVGTGELFF
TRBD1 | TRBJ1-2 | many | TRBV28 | TGTGCCAGCAGTTTGCAGGGGGAAAACTATGGCTACACCTTC | CASSLQGENYGYTF
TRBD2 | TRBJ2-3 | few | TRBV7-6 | TGTGCCAGCAGCCCTCTGCCCCAGGCTAGCGGGAGCACAGATACGCAGTATTTT | CASSPLPQASGSTDTQYF
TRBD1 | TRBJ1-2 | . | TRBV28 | TGTGCCAGCAGGGTATTCGGACAGGGGAACTATGGCTACACCTTC | CASRVFGQGNYGYTF
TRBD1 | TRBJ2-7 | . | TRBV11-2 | TGTGCCAGCAGCGGATCGACAGGGGAGTTCGAGCAGTACTTC | CASSGSTGEFEQYF
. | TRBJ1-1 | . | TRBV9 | TGTGCCAGCAGCGTAATCCCCCTGACGGGGAACACTGAAGCTTTCTTT | CASSVIPLTGNTEAFF
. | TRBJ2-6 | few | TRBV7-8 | TGTGCCAGCAGCTTAGATGTCGCTCTGGGGGCAACTGGGGCCAACGTCCTGACTTTC | CASSLDVALGATGANVLTF
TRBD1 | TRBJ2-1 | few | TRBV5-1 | TGCGCCAGCAGCTCTTCCGGGACAGCCCTATACAATGAGCAGTTCTTC | CASSSSGTALYNEQFF
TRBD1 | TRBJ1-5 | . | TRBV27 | TGTGCCAGCAGTTACCTGGGGGACAGAGCGGGCAATCAGCCCCAGCATTTT | CASSYLGDRAGNQPQHF
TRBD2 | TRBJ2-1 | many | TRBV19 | TGTGCCAGTGGAGGACTAGCGGACAATTCCTACAATGAGCAGTTCTTC | CASGGLADNSYNEQFF
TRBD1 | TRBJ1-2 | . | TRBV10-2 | TGCGCCAGCAGCGGGACAGGGGACTATGGCTACACCTTC | CASSGTGDYGYTF
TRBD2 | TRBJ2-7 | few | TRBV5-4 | TGTGCCAGCAGCCAAGCGGCACTAGCGCAGGATGAGCAGTACTTC | CASSQAALAQDEQYF
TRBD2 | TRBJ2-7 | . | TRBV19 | TGTGCCAGTAGCGAGGGACTAGCGGTGCAGTACTTC | CASSEGLAVQYF
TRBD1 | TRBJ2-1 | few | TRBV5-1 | TGCGCCAGCAGCTTGGTCGACGGGACAGGGGGCAATGAGCAGTTCTTC | CASSLVDGTGGNEQFF
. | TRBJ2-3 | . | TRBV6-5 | TGTGCCGGTGGACTACCTAGCACAGATACGCAGTATTTT | CAGGLPSTDTQYF
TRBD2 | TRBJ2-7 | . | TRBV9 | TGTGCCAGCAGCCCCGGTGGTGGCGGGAGCCCTTACGAGCAGTACTTC | CASSPGGGGSPYEQYF
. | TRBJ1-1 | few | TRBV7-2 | TGTGCCAGCAGCTTAAGGGGATGGATCACTGAAGCTTTCTTT | CASSLRGWITEAFF
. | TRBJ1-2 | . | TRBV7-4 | TGTGCCAGCAGCCCCCCCTACAGGGTAACGTCTTTC | CASSPPYRVTSF
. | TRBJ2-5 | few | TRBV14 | TGTGCCAGCAGCCATGATTATAGGCAGGGATTCCAAGAGACCCAGTACTTC | CASSHDYRQGFQETQYF
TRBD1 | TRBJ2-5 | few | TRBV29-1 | TGCAGCGTTGCTCGGGACAGGGACAATGGGGATACCCAGTACTTC | CSVARDRDNGDTQYF
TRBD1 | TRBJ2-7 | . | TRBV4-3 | TGCGCCAGCCGGCTAGACAGGGCGGCTGGGGAGCAGTACTTC | CASRLDRAAGEQYF
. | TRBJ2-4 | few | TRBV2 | TGTGCCAGCACCGAACAGGGATCAGGAAACATTCAGTACTTC | CASTEQGSGNIQYF
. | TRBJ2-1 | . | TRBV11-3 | TGTGCCAGCAGCTCGAGGCCTTCAGCACAGCAGTTCTTC | CASSSRPSAQQFF
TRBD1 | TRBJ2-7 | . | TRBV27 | TGTGCCAGCAGTCCGGGACCGACAGGGGACTCCTACGAGCAGTACTTC | CASSPGPTGDSYEQYF
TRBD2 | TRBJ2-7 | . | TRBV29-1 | TGCAGCGTTGGGGGTAGCGGGGCCTACGAGCAGTACTTC | CSVGGSGAYEQYF
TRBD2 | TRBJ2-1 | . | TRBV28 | TGTGCCAGCAGGGGGGGACTAGCGGGGAGCAATGAGCAGTTCTTC | CASRGGLAGSNEQFF
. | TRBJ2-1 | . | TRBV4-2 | TGTGCCAGCAGCCAAGGAGCGCGGGGGCGCTCCTACAATGAGCAGTTCTTC | CASSQGARGRSYNEQFF
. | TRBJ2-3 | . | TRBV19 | TGTGCCAGTAGTCCAAGGACTAGCACAGATACGCAGTATTTT | CASSPRTSTDTQYF
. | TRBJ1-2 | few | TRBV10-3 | TGTGCCATTCGAGAGACGGAGAACTATGGCTACACCTTC | CAIRETENYGYTF
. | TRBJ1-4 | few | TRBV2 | TGTGCCAGCAGGACAGAATTCCAAGGAAAACTGTTTTTT | CASRTEFQGKLFF
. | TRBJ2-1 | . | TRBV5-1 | TGCGCCAGCAGACCCAGGGTAAACAATGAGCAGTTCTTC | CASRPRVNNEQFF
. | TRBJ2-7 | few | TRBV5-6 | TGTGCCAGCAGCTTGCAACAGGGCGACGAGCAGTACTTC | CASSLQQGDEQYF
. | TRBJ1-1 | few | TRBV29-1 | TGCAGCGTTGAAGAGGTCTCCCGGGTCGAAGCTTTCTTT | CSVEEVSRVEAFF
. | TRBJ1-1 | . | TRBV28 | TGTGCCAGCAGTTGGTCCAGGGAAGGAAACACTGAAGCTTTCTTT | CASSWSREGNTEAFF
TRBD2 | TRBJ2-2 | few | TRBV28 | TGTGCCAGCACCCCCCCCTCCGGACTAGCGGACACCGGGGAGCTGTTTTTT | CASTPPSGLADTGELFF
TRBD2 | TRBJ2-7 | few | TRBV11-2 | TGTGCCAGCAGCTTTGGTCCAGCGGGAGGTGAGCAGTACTTC | CASSFGPAGGEQYF
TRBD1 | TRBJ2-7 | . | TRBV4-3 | TGCGCCAGCAGCCAAGAACTGGACAGGGGTTCCTACGAGCAGTACTTC | CASSQELDRGSYEQYF
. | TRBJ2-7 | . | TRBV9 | TGTGCCAGCAGCGTCCGGCCGGACAGCCTCGCCGAGCAGTACTTC | CASSVRPDSLAEQYF
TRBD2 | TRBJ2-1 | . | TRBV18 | TGTGCCAGCTCACCAGGGACTAGGAGCAATGAGCAGTTCTTC | CASSPGTRSNEQFF
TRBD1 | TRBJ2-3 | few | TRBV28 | TGTGCCAGCAGTCGCAGGACAGGGGTCACAGATACGCAGTATTTT | CASSRRTGVTDTQYF
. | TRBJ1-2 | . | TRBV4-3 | TGCGCCAGCAGCCAAGAAGGGGGATATGGGTACTATGGCTACACCTTC | CASSQEGGYGYYGYTF
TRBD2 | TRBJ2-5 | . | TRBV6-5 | TGTGCCAGCAGCTTCTCGGGAGGGGAGACCCAGTACTTC | CASSFSGGETQYF
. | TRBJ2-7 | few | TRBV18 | TGTGCCAGCTCACCATACGATCCAGGGGTGATCTACGAGCAGTACTTC | CASSPYDPGVIYEQYF
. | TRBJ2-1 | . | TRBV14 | TGTGCCAGCAGCCCGAAACTAGTTGTGGGAGATGAGCAGTTCTTC | CASSPKLVVGDEQFF
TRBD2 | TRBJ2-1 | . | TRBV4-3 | TGCGCCAGCAGCCAAGAGGCGGGAGAACGGTTCTTC | CASSQEAGERFF
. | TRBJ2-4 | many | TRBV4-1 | TGCGCCAGCAGCCTGCAGCGGGAAAACATTCAGTACTTC | CASSLQRENIQYF
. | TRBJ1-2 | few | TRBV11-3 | TGTGCCAGCAGCGAGAACGTTGGCTACACCTTC | CASSENVGYTF
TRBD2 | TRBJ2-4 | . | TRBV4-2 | TGTGCCAGCAGCCAAGGCCTAGCGGGAGCCCTAACGGACATTCAGTACTTC | CASSQGLAGALTDIQYF
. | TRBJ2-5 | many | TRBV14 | TGTGCCAGCAGCCAATCGGAGACCCAGTACTTC | CASSQSETQYF
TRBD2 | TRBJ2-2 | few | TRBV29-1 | TGCAGCGTTGTTGGCGGGAGGGACACCGGGGAGCTGTTTTTT | CSVVGGRDTGELFF
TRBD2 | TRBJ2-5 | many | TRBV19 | TGTGCCAGTAGTCAACTAGCGGGAGTGGTGGAGACCCAGTACTTC | CASSQLAGVVETQYF
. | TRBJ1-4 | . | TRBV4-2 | TGTGCCAGCAGCTTCGACGGCGGGAATGAAAAACTGTTTTTT | CASSFDGGNEKLFF